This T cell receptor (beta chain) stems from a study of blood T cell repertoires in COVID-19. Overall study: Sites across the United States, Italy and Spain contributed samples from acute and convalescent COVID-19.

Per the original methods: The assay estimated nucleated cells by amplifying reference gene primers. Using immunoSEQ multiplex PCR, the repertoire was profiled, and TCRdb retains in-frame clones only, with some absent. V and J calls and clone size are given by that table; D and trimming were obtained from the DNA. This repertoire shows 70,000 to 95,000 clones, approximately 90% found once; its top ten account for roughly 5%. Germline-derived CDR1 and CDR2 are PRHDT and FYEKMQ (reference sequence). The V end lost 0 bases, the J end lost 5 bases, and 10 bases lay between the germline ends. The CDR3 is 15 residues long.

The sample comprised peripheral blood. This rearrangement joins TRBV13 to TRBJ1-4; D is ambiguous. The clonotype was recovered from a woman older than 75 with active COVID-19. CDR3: CASSLGLTANEKLFF. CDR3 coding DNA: TGTGCCAGCAGCTTAGGCCTCACAGCAAATGAAAAACTGTTTTTT.